This T cell receptor beta chain comes out of a study of shared clonotypes between healthy human individuals. Produced via immunoSEQ multiplex PCR; TCRdb's table is partial and in-frame only. The table has some 500,000 clones, roughly 95% seen once. There are 12 residues in the CDR3. V lost 7 bases, J lost 3 bases, and 9 bases lay in between. Germline V gene lookup returns CDR1 SGHAT and CDR2 FQNNGV. The chain joins TRBV11-2 to TRBJ2-5; D possibly corresponds to TRBD1 (5 bases). The receptor comes from a woman in her thirties in good health. Sequenced input: naive CD4+ T cells sorted from blood. Indicated subset: CD45RA+ positively selected. CDR3 coding DNA: TGTGCCAGCACCCCGACAGAAGAGACCCAGTACTTC. Its protein is CASTPTEETQYF.